This TCR beta chain was recovered during a study of siplizumab effects on memory and regulatory T cells (dated 2019 in TCRdb). Describing the broader study: The effect of the anti-CD2 antibody siplizumab on alloreactive T-cell subsets was examined in allogeneic mixed lymphocyte reactions constructed from human PBMCs. What the authors observed across the whole study: In reactions with siplizumab, an average of about 75% of mappable alloreactive CD4+ clones were Treg-derived, compared with roughly 26% in control reactions. No functional confirmation was obtained for the suppressive function of proliferating Tregs from siplizumab cultures. Because sequences at frequencies below about 10^-5 were poorly captured, only a minor fraction of alloreactive clones could be mapped back to unstimulated subsets. Compared with memory T cells, unstimulated naive T cells appeared more diverse, and naive cells seemed to make a substantial contribution to the alloresponse. About 80-96% of proliferating CD4+ or CD8+ clones could not be given a naive or memory phenotype. Siplizumab significantly reduced the cumulative frequency of alloreactive sequences traceable to unstimulated CD4+ memory T cells.

In the case of this clone: No antigen is known for it. Per-base qualities were not stored, and no clone one base away is much larger.

In three donor pairs, further sequencing was done on unstimulated CD8+ naive, CD4+ memory, CD8+ TEMRA, CD4+ naive and CD8+ effector memory subsets. Sorted unstimulated T cells and proliferating T cells recovered from mixed lymphocyte reactions underwent TCRbeta CDR3 sequencing. Fresh whole blood from under 13 HLA-typed healthy donors was used as the source from which PBMCs were isolated. Between the V and J ends, shortened by 7 bases and 0 bases respectively, the junction contains 9 bases. CDR1 MGHDK and CDR2 SYGVNS were looked up in the germline V gene. Including the terminal cysteine and phenylalanine, the CDR3 comprises 13 residues. Only the CDR3 part of the read is kept: 39 bases, read in frame from the first base. Library preparation employed the immunoSEQ multiplex PCR assay. The deep sequencing platform assayed some 98,000 TCR templates per sample. Genomic DNA extracted from sorted T cells was the material used for TCRbeta CDR3 sequencing. The authors processed their data as follows. The R programming language was used for clonal analysis of TCRbeta CDR3 data. Alloreactive CD4+ and CD8+ clones were defined by comparing unstimulated samples with post-reaction CFSE-low samples. Regulatory or non-regulatory origin of alloreactive CD4+ clones was assigned by matching sequences to the sorted unstimulated Treg and non-Treg repertoires. TCRdb took over this immuneACCESS table, retaining in-frame rearrangements with V and J assigned. Such tables are incomplete; in checked studies, under half of the missing clones stem from an unresolved V gene, and the remainder is unexplained. D and trimming come from the DNA, and the V and J calls and clone size come from that table. This sample has approximately 60,000 clones in its table, and about 80% of those were observed once. 0.4% to 0.45% of the sample goes to the ten largest clones.

The sample comprised memory CD4+ T cells sorted from blood. The sample's cell subset or site label, in plain terms: unstimulated CD4+ memory T cells. The chain joins TRBV25-1 to TRBJ1-1; TRBD1 is perhaps the D gene, given 5 matching bases. The TCR was taken from a human donor in good health. The CDR3 is CASTGRLNTEAFF. At the DNA level, the sequence is TGTGCCAGCACGGGACGGTTGAACACTGAAGCTTTCTTT.